This record looks at one T cell receptor (beta chain) sequence and its context. Germline V gives CDR1 MGHDK, CDR2 SYGVNS. This CDR3 comprises 15 residues. V lost 6 bases to trimming and J lost 3 bases; unmatched junction nucleotides: 10. Generated by immunoSEQ multiplex PCR, the TCRdb table keeps only in-frame clones and is missing some. The sample holds tens of thousands of clones, roughly 83% seen once. The data derive from a study of radiotherapy plus CTLA-4 blockade in lung cancer. About the research overall: Disease control was achieved by over 25% of patients, and objective responses by 18%.

The source was peripheral blood, collected from a patient treated with radiotherapy plus ipilimumab. The TCR originated in a human donor with non-small cell lung cancer who had a complete response to radiotherapy plus ipilimumab. The rearrangement uses TRBV25-1 and TRBJ1-1, with 7 bases that match TRBD1. The CDR3 nucleotides read TGTGCCAGCAGAACGAACAGGGGTCGGTACACTGAAGCTTTCTTT. Translated, it gives CASRTNRGRYTEAFF.